This TCR beta chain was recovered during a study of cytomegalovirus exposure and HLA in healthy donors. The overall study: In a later analysis, the roughly 120 validation repertoires were reported to have used the same platform as the roughly 730 first-cohort repertoires.

The donors were in the approximately 120-subject validation cohort, distinct from the approximately 700-subject first cohort. General study points: According to a subsequent analysis, TCR clusters from the first cohort were inclined to appear together in the 120 or so validation repertoires. CMV antigen specificity of a few CMV-associated chains was confirmed in vitro.

A note on this clone: What it binds is not known.

The CDR3 consists of 14 residues. Germline V gene lookup returns CDR1 LNHDA and CDR2 SQIVND (reference sequence). V dropped 9 bases and J dropped 4; count of bases not matched to a gene: 5. TCRdb's copy holds only in-frame clones and misses some; the assay was immunoSEQ multiplex PCR. This table holds over 90,000 clones, around 96% found once. The clonotype originates from a woman under 30 in good health and CMV-seronegative. The specimen sequenced was PBMCs. This sequence joins TRBV19 and TRBJ1-4; TRBD1 aligns across 10 bases. This CDR3 reads CASLGQGLNEKLFF. As DNA, the CDR3 is TGTGCCAGCCTGGGACAGGGGCTTAATGAAAAACTGTTTTTT.